These T cell receptor beta chains were read from a single sample in a study of chemoradiotherapy in HPV16-positive cancers. Generated by immunoSEQ multiplex PCR, the TCRdb table keeps only in-frame clones and is missing some. The sample contains roughly 9,000 clones, 70% to 80% of which appear only once. This specimen was taken from a patient who underwent chemoradiotherapy. Source of these receptors: a human donor with HPV-associated anogenital cancer. The CDR3 runs from the conserved cysteine through the conserved F or W.

V gene	J gene	CDR3 protein
TRBV5-1	TRBJ1-2	CASSLEGQNALYGYTF
TRBV5-5	TRBJ2-7	CASSSPQGGNSYEQYF
TRBV4-3	TRBJ2-7	CASSQDITGTGGYEQYF
TRBV6-5	TRBJ2-1	CASSYTLAGSYNEQFF
TRBV11-3	TRBJ1-1	CASSIGSTEAFF
TRBV5-4	TRBJ1-2	CASSSFLAQGNYGYTF
TRBV11-2	TRBJ1-5	CASSLGPDSPASQPQHF
TRBV6-5	TRBJ1-5	CASSYSLNQPQHF
TRBV28	TRBJ1-6	CASSLSQGAGSPLHF
TRBV28	TRBJ2-1	CASSLGVNEQFF
TRBV29-1	TRBJ1-2	CSVGTGTNYGYTF
TRBV18	TRBJ1-1	CASSPRGGMNTEAFF
TRBV19	TRBJ2-3	CASSPRIAGGLDTQYF
TRBV4-1	TRBJ2-5	CASSQRTGGETQYF
TRBV30	TRBJ1-6	CAWDRAGNSPLHF
TRBV2	TRBJ2-3	CASSESGSGGDTDTQYF
TRBV19	TRBJ1-6	CASSTSGYNSPLHF
TRBV30	TRBJ2-7	CAWSVPSRGYEQYF
TRBV6-5	TRBJ1-1	CASSYSGQGVTGTAFF
TRBV18	TRBJ1-3	CASSLFSENTIYF
TRBV7-9	TRBJ1-2	CASSPDTGNYGYTF
TRBV5-8	TRBJ2-1	CASSDPGRSGGSEQFF
TRBV7-8	TRBJ1-2	CASSPTGGYGYTF
TRBV18	TRBJ2-7	CASSPPEWTEASETYEQYF
TRBV5-1	TRBJ1-2	CASRGANYGYTF
TRBV6-1	TRBJ2-3	CASSPLRVADTQYF
TRBV4-1	TRBJ2-3	CASSPTNPGNYRDTQYF
TRBV11-2	TRBJ2-5	CASSVLAGGSWAQYF
TRBV27	TRBJ1-6	CASSPNGGWNSPLHF
TRBV7-2	TRBJ1-1	CASSLEGGVSTEAFF
TRBV5-6	TRBJ2-1	CASSLSGGAPLEFF
TRBV7-9	TRBJ1-1	CASRAGSEAFF
TRBV14	TRBJ2-1	CASSQVSGGAGEQFF
TRBV5-1	TRBJ2-1	CASSRSGGAPNEQFF
TRBV9	TRBJ1-6	CASSAPETANSPLHF
TRBV6-6	TRBJ1-2	CASSINSGYTF
TRBV7-2	TRBJ2-1	CASSEQRGGYEQFF
TRBV28	TRBJ1-1	CASSLWVPPGSTGWNTEAFF
TRBV5-1	TRBJ1-2	CASRPITGRGYGYTF
TRBV6-1	TRBJ1-2	CASSEGTGSSYGYTF
TRBV5-6	TRBJ2-5	CASSHRTPGQETQYF
TRBV27	TRBJ2-2	CASSLNFGYHGELFF
TRBV30	TRBJ1-2	CAWSGGAGGYTF
TRBV4-1	TRBJ2-2	CASSQVPLIRGTGELFF
TRBV11-2	TRBJ2-2	CASSLRRGNTGELFF
TRBV4-1	TRBJ2-7	CASSQRGQGVYEQYF
TRBV4-3	TRBJ2-7	CASSQWDGSYEQYF
TRBV28	TRBJ2-4	CASSPGTGGAKNIQYF
TRBV19	TRBJ2-7	CASSFGLSYEQYF
TRBV5-1	TRBJ1-5	CASSLEANQPQHF
TRBV5-5	TRBJ2-2	CASSLLRADTGELFF
TRBV4-1	TRBJ2-1	CASSQGAYAYNEQFF
TRBV6-4	TRBJ2-3	CASSETGVTDTQYF